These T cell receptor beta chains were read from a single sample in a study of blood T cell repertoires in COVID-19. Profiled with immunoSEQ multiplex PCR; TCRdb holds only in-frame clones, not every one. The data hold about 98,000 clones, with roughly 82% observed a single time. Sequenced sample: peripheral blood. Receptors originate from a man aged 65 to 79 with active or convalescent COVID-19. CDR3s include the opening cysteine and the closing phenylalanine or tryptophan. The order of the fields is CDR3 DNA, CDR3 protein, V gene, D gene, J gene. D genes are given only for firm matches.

CDR3nt: TGTGCCAGCAGACCAACAGGGGGAGGAAACACCATATATTTT
CDR3aa: CASRPTGGGNTIYF
v_gene: TRBV27
d_gene: TRBD1
j_gene: TRBJ1-3

CDR3nt: TGCGCCAGCAGCCAAGATTGGAGGGGGGGGGTTGGCACAGATACGCAGTATTTT
CDR3aa: CASSQDWRGGVGTDTQYF
v_gene: TRBV4-3
d_gene: -
j_gene: TRBJ2-3

CDR3nt: TGCGCCAGCAGCCAAAGGGGGAGCGGGGGGGCCCCGTACAATGAGCAGTTCTTC
CDR3aa: CASSQRGSGGAPYNEQFF
v_gene: TRBV4-3
d_gene: TRBD2
j_gene: TRBJ2-1

CDR3nt: TGTGCCAGCAGCTTGGGGACAGGGAGGCGGACGGAGACCCAGTACTTC
CDR3aa: CASSLGTGRRTETQYF
v_gene: TRBV5-5
d_gene: TRBD1
j_gene: TRBJ2-5

CDR3nt: TGTGCCAGCAGCTTGCCCCACCGAGCTAACTATGGCTACACCTTC
CDR3aa: CASSLPHRANYGYTF
v_gene: TRBV5-6
d_gene: -
j_gene: TRBJ1-2

CDR3nt: TGTGCCATCAGTGATCCGACAGGCTCCTACGAGCAGTACTTC
CDR3aa: CAISDPTGSYEQYF
v_gene: TRBV10-3
d_gene: -
j_gene: TRBJ2-7

CDR3nt: TGTGCCAGCAGTGAAAGGGGCACTGAAGCTTTCTTT
CDR3aa: CASSERGTEAFF
v_gene: TRBV25-1
d_gene: -
j_gene: TRBJ1-1

CDR3nt: TGTGCCAGCAGTTACTCGATTCTATTGGGCCACAATGAGCAGTTCTTC
CDR3aa: CASSYSILLGHNEQFF
v_gene: TRBV6-5
d_gene: -
j_gene: TRBJ2-1

CDR3nt: TGTGCCAGCAGCGGAAACAGGGTTTCCGGGGAGCTGTTTTTT
CDR3aa: CASSGNRVSGELFF
v_gene: TRBV7-6
d_gene: -
j_gene: TRBJ2-2

CDR3nt: TGTGCCAGCAGCTTAGCTAGCGGGGTTTGGTTCTACAATGAGCAGTTCTTC
CDR3aa: CASSLASGVWFYNEQFF
v_gene: TRBV7-8
d_gene: TRBD2
j_gene: TRBJ2-1

CDR3nt: TGTGCCAGTGGGACTCGCTCCTACAATGAGCAGTTCTTC
CDR3aa: CASGTRSYNEQFF
v_gene: TRBV19
d_gene: -
j_gene: TRBJ2-1

CDR3nt: TGTGCCAGCAGTTTCCAGGGGAATTACGAGCAGTACTTC
CDR3aa: CASSFQGNYEQYF
v_gene: TRBV2
d_gene: -
j_gene: TRBJ2-7